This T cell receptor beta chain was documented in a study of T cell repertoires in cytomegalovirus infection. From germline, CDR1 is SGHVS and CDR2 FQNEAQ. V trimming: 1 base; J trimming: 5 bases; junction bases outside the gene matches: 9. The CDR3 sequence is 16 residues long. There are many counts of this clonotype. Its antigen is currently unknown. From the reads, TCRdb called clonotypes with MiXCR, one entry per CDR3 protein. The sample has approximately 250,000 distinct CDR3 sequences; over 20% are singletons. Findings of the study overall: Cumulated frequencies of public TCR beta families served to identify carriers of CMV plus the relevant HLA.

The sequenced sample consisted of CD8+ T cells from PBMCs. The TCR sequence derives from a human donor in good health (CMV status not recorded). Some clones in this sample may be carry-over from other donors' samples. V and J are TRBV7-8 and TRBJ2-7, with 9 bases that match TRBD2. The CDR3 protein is CASSLVLAGSQNEQYF. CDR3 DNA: TGTGCCAGCAGCTTAGTCCTAGCGGGGTCTCAAAACGAGCAGTACTTC.